This TCR beta chain was documented in a study of OX40 agonist ivuxolimab in advanced cancers. Concerning the study at large: The costimulatory receptor OX40 (CD134) was targeted by ivuxolimab, a fully human IgG2 agonistic monoclonal antibody. Of the approximately 53 patients in dose escalation, about 20 had hepatocellular carcinoma, about 15 had melanoma, 9 had renal cell carcinoma and 9 had head and neck cancer. In the dose-escalation cohort, 82.7% of patients were male, and the mean age was roughly 60 years with a range of roughly 23 to 79. The monotherapy dose-escalation portion (N of about 52 patients) of the phase I ivuxolimab trial is reported in the paper. Prior anti-PD-1, anti-PD-L1 or anti-CTLA-4 therapy was permitted, and checkpoint inhibitors had been received by less than 45% of dose-escalation patients. Partial responses occurred in three dose-escalation patients: two with cutaneous melanoma and one with hepatocellular carcinoma. Peripheral TCRbeta sequencing was intended to test whether TCR sequence diversity was altered and clonal T-cell expansion was caused by ivuxolimab. Intravenous ivuxolimab was administered to patients every 2 weeks at six dose levels: 0.01, 0.1, 0.3, 1.5, 3 and 10 mg/kg. The paper's findings and limits, for the study overall: Low levels of normalized T-cell clonal expansion were also seen in some nonresponding patients. In the 0.1-3.0 mg/kg groups, partial responders were among the patients with the lowest normalized peripheral clonal expansion, particularly in CD8+ T cells. At doses of 0.1 to 3.0 mg/kg, clonal expansion of both CD4+ and CD8+ blood T cells was observed from baseline to week 6. The antigen specificity of the peripheral T cells that underwent clonal expansion was not determined. After ivuxolimab, more expanded clones were found on average in CD8+ T cells than in CD4+ T cells.

The trial excluded patients who had a history of autoimmune disease or who were on systemic immunosuppression. Peripheral blood for TCR sequencing was collected from all dose cohorts at baseline, on cycle 4 day 1, and on cycle 7 day 1. The samples were taken from a phase I, first-in-human, multicenter, open-label dose-escalation trial of ivuxolimab. Adults with locally advanced or metastatic melanoma, renal cell, hepatocellular, or head and neck squamous cell carcinoma were enrolled in the trial. Before TCR sequencing, CD4+ T cells and CD8+ T cells from peripheral blood were sorted into separate populations. For sequencing of the TCRbeta CDR3 region, genomic DNA was extracted from the sorted cells. The immunoSEQ Assay was used to sequence the TCRbeta CDR3 regions. As stored in TCRdb, this immuneACCESS dataset retains in-frame rearrangements with V and J assigned. A fraction of the clones does not appear; measured against another copy, unresolved V genes explain less than half of the discrepancy, and the remainder lacks a known reason. In all, the sample holds 96,000 or so clones, and 90% of those were seen once. Clones ranked in the top ten supply 1.5% to 2% of the sample.

Worth noting for this clone: No cognate antigen has been identified for it. No much larger clone is present one base from it, and per-base qualities are unavailable.

This clonotype was sampled from an adult with an advanced solid tumor such as melanoma, head and neck, liver or kidney cancer. The source material was CD4+ or CD8+ T cells sorted from blood, sampled in a trial of the OX40 agonist ivuxolimab.

The nucleotide sequence is given as TGTGCCAGCAGCTCGGGACAGGGGGCTCCCTACGAGCAGTACTTC. Its protein reads: CASSSGQGAPYEQYF. The chain is assembled from TRBV7-3 and TRBJ2-7; TRBD1 fits 12 bases in the junction. Trimming takes 4 bases off V and 2 bases off J; junction bases not matched to a gene: 3. CDR1 and CDR2 are read off the germline V gene as SGHTA and FQGTGA. Spanning cysteine to phenylalanine, the CDR3 consists of 15 amino acids. Left in the record is the CDR3 DNA by itself, 45 bases read in frame from the first base.